These 30 T cell receptor beta chains were all obtained from the same sample, sequenced in a study of CD8+CD57+ T cells in acquired aplastic anemia listed by TCRdb under 2018. The instrument was an Illumina HiSeq 2000. Genomic DNA was used as template for profiling of TCR beta VDJ combinations and CDR3 sequences. TCRdb reworked the public reads: Q25 trimming with fastp, MiXCR clone assembly, productive beta chains retained. Rows are combined by CDR3 protein, so each entry shows the most common genes and DNA. The sample data list around 180,000 distinct CDR3 sequences, and 50% to 75% of these were observed just once. The ten biggest clones cover around 45% of the sample. Specimen: sorted CD4+, CD8+, or CD8+CD57+ T cells (not recorded which) from PBMCs. The receptors come from a human donor in good health.

The rearrangement joins TRBV19 to TRBJ1-5; 7 bases line up with TRBD1. In germline, CDR1 is LNHDA, CDR2 SQIVND (reference sequence). The length of the CDR3 is 15 residues. J was trimmed by 2 bases and V by 6 bases; bases with no gene match: 7. The CDR3 spells CASRIQGSGNQPQHF. CDR3 in DNA: TGTGCCAGTAGGATACAGGGGTCGGGCAATCAGCCCCAGCATTTT.

This clonotype has only a few counts. The chain carries TRBV27 and TRBJ1-2; D is undetermined. The V end was cut by 3 bases, the J end by 6 bases, with 14 bases between. The germline CDR1 and CDR2 sequences are MNHEY and SMNVEV (reference sequence). The CDR3 is made up of 14 amino acids. The chain's CDR3 is CASSFSELSHGYTF. In nucleotides, the CDR3 is TGTGCCAGCAGTTTCTCAGAATTGAGCCATGGCTACACCTTC.

The chain couples TRBV7-2 to TRBJ1-6; TRBD1 is a possible D gene (5 bases). CDR3 size: 14 residues. Trimming stripped 1 base from V and 7 bases from J, with 8 bases between. From germline, CDR1 is SGHTA and CDR2 FQGNSA. The CDR3 nucleotides are TGTGCCAGCAGCTTAGTCGCAGGGAATTCACCCCTCCACTTT. This gives the protein CASSLVAGNSPLHF.

This chain joins TRBV5-1 and TRBJ2-3, with a weak D call TRBD2 (7 bases). There are 14 residues in the CDR3. Germline-derived CDR1 and CDR2 are SGHRS and YFSETQ. Trimming removed 1 base from V and 5 bases from J, with 11 bases in between. The CDR3 bases are TGCGCCAGCAGCTTGCAGGGGAGGGGAGATACGCAGTATTTT. This codes for CASSLQGRGDTQYF.

The chain joins TRBV11-1 to TRBJ2-7, with unresolved D. Germline V lookup: CDR1 SGHAT, CDR2 FQDESV (reference sequence). Deletions cut 6 bases from V and 5 bases from J, with 23 bases between. CDR3 length: 16 residues. In DNA, the CDR3 is TGTGCCAGCAGTTGGGGTCCTTGGGTCACCATCCACGAGCAGTACGTC. Translating gives CASSWGPWVTIHEQYV.

The CDR3, as DNA: TGTGCCAGCAGTTACCTCGGGACAGGGGAGCTGTTTTTT. This sequence encodes CASSYLGTGELFF. The V call is TRBV6-6, the J call TRBJ2-2, with a weak D call TRBD1 (6 bases). The V and J ends lost 2 bases and 8 bases respectively, with 9 bases between them. Germline lookup yields CDR1 MNHNY and CDR2 SVGAGI (reference sequence). This CDR3 region has 13 residues.

The table lists this clonotype with a few counts. V gene TRBV20-1 combines with J gene TRBJ1-6; the D gene is possibly TRBD1 (6 bases). The germline gives CDR1 DFQATT, CDR2 SNEGSKA (reference sequence). The V end lost 0 bases, the J end lost 9 bases, and 9 bases lay between the germline ends. There are 13 residues in the CDR3. The CDR3 DNA follows: TGCAGTGCTAGAGAAACAGGGTTTTCACCCCTCCACTTT. It is translated as CSARETGFSPLHF.

As for this clonotype: One end of the junction fails to match germline, which may point to a read error. V usage is TRBV20-1 and J usage is TRBJ2-1, with TRBD1 matching 7 bases. The CDR3 contains 14 residues. Germline V gives CDR1 DFQATT, CDR2 SNEGSKA (reference sequence). The CDR3 DNA sequence: TGCAGTGCTAGTCGGGGACAGTCCTCCAATCAGCAGTTCTTC. Its translation is CSASRGQSSNQQFF.

This chain links TRBV9 with TRBJ1-4; perhaps TRBD1 as D (6 bases). V was clipped by 5 bases and J by 2 bases, with 16 bases between them. The germline V gene encodes CDR1 SGDLS and CDR2 YYNGEE. The CDR3 spans 16 residues. For the CDR3, the DNA is TGTGCCAGCAGTCTAACAGGGATGGTTACTAATGAAAAACTGTTTTTT. It specifies CASSLTGMVTNEKLFF.

The chain is built from TRBV7-9 and TRBJ2-7, with D possibly TRBD2 on 5 matching bases. The length of the CDR3 is 15 residues. Looked up from germline, CDR1 is SEHNR and CDR2 is FQNEAQ (reference sequence). The germline V and J ends were trimmed by 1 base and 2 bases, with 12 bases remaining between them. CDR3 in DNA: TGTGCCAGCAGCTTAGGCGGGCGAAAGGCCTACGAGCAGTACTTC. Translation: CASSLGGRKAYEQYF.

This clonotype occurred a few times. The chain is built from TRBV27 and TRBJ2-2; possibly TRBD2 for D (6 bases). Trimming took off 8 bases at V and 8 bases at J, with 24 bases between the two ends. Germline values: CDR1 MNHEY, CDR2 SMNVEV (reference sequence). The CDR3 totals 16 residues. Written as DNA, the CDR3 is TGTGCCAGCCAGCCAATGGGCGGGACCCTTATTGGGGAGCTGTTTTTT. Its translation is CASQPMGGTLIGELFF.

The chain is built from TRBV5-1 and TRBJ2-3, with 7 bases aligning to TRBD1. After removal of 5 bases from V and 4 bases from J, the junction contained 25 bases not matched to a gene. Germline V gene sequence: CDR1 SGHRS, CDR2 YFSETQ. This CDR3 comprises 20 residues. CDR3 DNA: TGCGCCAGCAGACCACGAATCCAGGACAGGCTAATAGGACCGGCAGATACGCAGTATTTT. This gives the protein CASRPRIQDRLIGPADTQYF.

The chain carries TRBV9 and TRBJ2-3; TRBD2 agrees at 12 bases. This CDR3 contains 16 residues. In germline, CDR1 is SGDLS, CDR2 YYNGEE. V shed 3 bases and J 7 bases; nucleotides not matched to a gene: 9. In nucleotides, the CDR3 is TGTGCCAGCAGCGGTACTCTAGCGGGGGGGCCGAATACGCAGTATTTT. This gives the protein CASSGTLAGGPNTQYF.

The chain is built from TRBV7-9 and TRBJ2-7, with no clear D. The ends were cut back, 6 bases at V and 6 bases at J, with 15 bases in the middle. The V gene's germline CDR1 is SEHNR and CDR2 FQNEAQ (reference sequence). The CDR3 is made up of 13 amino acids. The DNA of the CDR3 is TGTGCCAGCAGTGACGTCCCTGGCGGCGAGCAGTACTTC. This translates into CASSDVPGGEQYF.

J is TRBJ1-2 and V is TRBV5-4; no clear D gene. The CDR3 sequence is 12 residues long. Germline values: CDR1 SGHNT, CDR2 YYREEE (reference sequence). V dropped 4 bases and J dropped 4 bases, with 8 bases sitting between them. The CDR3 is CASSTTSYGYTF. The CDR3 DNA follows: TGTGCCAGCAGCACGACAAGCTATGGCTACACCTTC.

This clonotype was counted at least ten times. The CDR3 reads CASSRGKYNEQFF. The CDR3 region has the DNA TGTGCCAGCAGTCGGGGAAAGTACAATGAGCAGTTCTTC. V usage is TRBV12-3 or TRBV12-4 and J usage is TRBJ2-1; D is possibly TRBD2 (5 bases). The V gene lost 5 bases and the J gene lost 4 bases, with 9 bases spanning the gap. The CDR3 loop spans 13 amino acids.

The chain carries TRBV30 and TRBJ1-2; D remains unclear. The CDR3 runs to 10 residues. CDR1 is GTSNPN and CDR2 is SVGIG in the germline V gene (reference sequence). V was trimmed by 7 bases and J by 4 bases, leaving 7 bases between them. As DNA, the CDR3 is TGTGCCTATTACAGCTATGGCTACACCTTC. Protein: CAYYSYGYTF. Filled out from reference TRBV30 and TRBJ1-2, the complete variable domain reads SQTIHQWPATLVQPVGSPLSLECTVEGTSNPNLYWYRQAAGRGLQLLFYSVGIGQISSEVPQNLSASRPQDRQFILSSKKLLLSDSGFYLCAYYSYGYTFGSGTRLTVV.

The chain employs TRBV7-9 and TRBJ2-1, with D perhaps TRBD2 (5 bases). Germline lookup yields CDR1 SEHNR and CDR2 FQNEAQ (reference sequence). This CDR3 spans 16 amino acids. Trimming shortened V by 0 bases and J by 5 bases, and 14 bases separated the two germline ends. CDR3 bases: TGTGCCAGCAGCTTAGCGATTTACCTCGGGAACAATGAGCAGTTCTTC. It specifies CASSLAIYLGNNEQFF. The full variable domain, rest sourced from reference TRBV7-9 and TRBJ2-1, is DTGVSQNPRHKITKRGQNVTFRCDPISEHNRLYWYRQTLGQGPEFLTYFQNEAQLEKSRLLSDRFSAERPKGSFSTLEIQRTEQGDSAMYLCASSLAIYLGNNEQFFGPGTRLTVL.

The chain joins TRBV29-1 to TRBJ1-2, with TRBD1 matching over 7 bases. Germline-derived CDR1 and CDR2 are SQVTM and ANQGSEA. Germline trimming cut 4 bases from V and 3 bases from J; bases unmatched to any gene: 11. CDR3 length: 15 amino acids. The CDR3 sequence is CSVAGQGGGYYGYTF. The CDR3, as DNA: TGCAGCGTTGCAGGGCAGGGGGGGGGCTACTATGGCTACACCTTC. The whole variable domain, filled in from reference TRBV29-1 and TRBJ1-2, reads SAVISQKPSRDICQRGTSLTIQCQVDSQVTMMFWYRQQPGQSLTLIATANQGSEATYESGFVIDKFPISRPNLTFSTLTVSNMSPEDSSIYLCSVAGQGGGYYGYTFGSGTRLTVV.

The genes are TRBV7-2 and TRBJ2-7, with TRBD2 matching 11 bases. This CDR3 has 14 amino acids. J lost 4 bases, V lost 6 bases, and 5 bases had no gene match. CDR1 and CDR2 from the germline V gene are SGHTA and FQGNSA. Written as DNA, the CDR3 is TGTGCCAGCAGTCTGACTAGCGGGATATACGAGCAGTACTTC. It codes for CASSLTSGIYEQYF. The full variable domain, completed using reference TRBV7-2 and TRBJ2-7, is GAGVSQSPSNKVTEKGKDVELRCDPISGHTALYWYRQSLGQGLEFLIYFQGNSAPDKSGLPSDRFSAERTGGSVSTLTIQRTQQEDSAVYLCASSLTSGIYEQYFGPGTRLTVT.

This chain links TRBV7-2 with TRBJ2-5; D ambiguous. Germline CDR1 reads SGHTA; CDR2 reads FQGNSA. CDR3 length equals 13 residues. Trimming left V 5 bases short and J 2 bases short, with 9 bases between. CDR3 coding DNA: TGTGCCAGCAGCCCCGAGCGTCAAGAGACCCAGTACTTC. This sequence encodes CASSPERQETQYF. The full variable domain, completed using reference TRBV7-2 and TRBJ2-5, is GAGVSQSPSNKVTEKGKDVELRCDPISGHTALYWYRQSLGQGLEFLIYFQGNSAPDKSGLPSDRFSAERTGGSVSTLTIQRTQQEDSAVYLCASSPERQETQYFGPGTRLLVL.

The chain links TRBV5-1 to TRBJ2-1, with 9 bases matching TRBD2. This CDR3 is 16 amino acids long. V shed 0 bases, J shed 7 bases, and the junction held 8 bases outside the gene matches. Germline CDR1 reads SGHRS; CDR2 reads YFSETQ. The CDR3 here is CASSLVGGGASNEQFF. CDR3 nucleotides: TGCGCCAGCAGCTTGGTCGGCGGGGGGGCATCTAATGAGCAGTTCTTC.

The V and J genes are TRBV7-4 and TRBJ1-1, with 7 bases identical to TRBD1. The length of the CDR3 is 14 residues. Germline V gene sequence: CDR1 SGHVT, CDR2 SQSDAQ. V was pared by 5 bases and J by 4 bases, with 7 bases of the junction left unmatched. The CDR3 DNA follows: TGTGCCAGCAGCGAAACAGGGGTATTCACTGAAGCTTTCTTT. Translated, it gives CASSETGVFTEAFF.

The rearrangement joins TRBV5-6 to TRBJ2-7, with D possibly being TRBD1 or TRBD2 (5 bases each). Trimming took off 4 bases at V and 6 bases at J, with 20 bases between the two ends. This CDR3 has 15 amino acids. The germline V gene encodes CDR1 SGHDT and CDR2 YYEEEE. As DNA, the CDR3 is TGTGCCAGCAGCCCCACTGTCCGGGGACCGTCCGAGCAGTACTTC. This codes for CASSPTVRGPSEQYF.

This clonotype was found a few times. The chain couples TRBV24-1 to TRBJ1-1; possible D gene TRBD1, 5 bases. The CDR3 covers 13 residues. With 10 bases removed from V and 1 base from J, the gap between germline ends came to 12 bases. Germline lookup yields CDR1 KGHDR and CDR2 SFDVKD. Written as DNA, the CDR3 is TGTGCCACAGGGGCCGAGACGAACACTGAAGCTTTCTTT. Residues: CATGAETNTEAFF.

The rearrangement joins TRBV12-3 or TRBV12-4 to TRBJ2-2; 9 bases are a match to TRBD1. CDR3 length: 18 residues. J lost 6 bases, V lost 6 bases, and 17 bases had no gene match. CDR3 sequence (DNA): TGTGCCAGCAGCTCTTCCTGGGGACAGGGTAAAGGGTCCGGGGAGCTGTTTTTT. This codes for CASSSSWGQGKGSGELFF.

Of note for this clonotype: Germline and junction disagree at one end, which may indicate a read error. The chain employs TRBV12-3 or TRBV12-4 and TRBJ2-7, with 8 bases lining up with TRBD2. The CDR3 has 16 amino acids. CDR3: CVSSPTPPGLEDEQYF. CDR3 nucleotides: TGTGTCAGCAGTCCCACTCCTCCGGGACTAGAGGACGAGCAGTACTTC.

The chain combines TRBV7-9 with TRBJ1-2; weak D call: TRBD1 (6 bases). This CDR3 region has 14 residues. CDR1 and CDR2 (germline): SEHNR, FQNEAQ (reference sequence). V lost 3 bases to trimming and J lost 8 bases, with 16 bases between them. The CDR3: CASSLSLGAGGYTF. The CDR3 nucleotides are TGTGCCAGCAGCTTGTCATTGGGGGCGGGCGGCTACACCTTC.

The chain employs TRBV9 and TRBJ2-2; D not certain. From germline, CDR1 is SGDLS and CDR2 YYNGEE. V gave up 6 bases and J gave up 0 bases, with 12 bases separating them. CDR3 size: 15 residues. In DNA form, the CDR3 reads TGTGCCAGCACCTCAGGAAGCCCGAACACCGGGGAGCTGTTTTTT. Its translation is CASTSGSPNTGELFF. Looking up the rest from reference TRBV9 and TRBJ2-2 gives the full variable domain: DSGVTQTPKHLITATGQRVTLRCSPRSGDLSVYWYQQSLDQGLQFLIQYYNGEERAKGNILERFSAQQFPDLHSELNLSSLELGDSALYFCASTSGSPNTGELFFGEGSRLTVL.

In the case of this clonotype: A read error may explain this, as a much larger clone is one base away. The rearrangement uses TRBV6-6 and TRBJ2-7; D unclear. The CDR3 consists of 14 residues. Germline assignment: CDR1 MNHNY and CDR2 SVGAGI (reference sequence). CDR3 region: CASSYSGLPYGQYF. The CDR3 nucleotides are TGTGCCAGCAGTTACTCCGGGCTACCCTACGGGCAGTACTTC.